This T cell receptor beta chain was identified during a study of post-analysis software for immune sequencing data. Study-wide points: Normalized Chao1 diversity was significantly reduced in patients versus controls. Patients showed TRBV5-6, TRBV5-1 and TRBV20-1 among about five TRBV segments more frequent than in controls. Samples prepared in the same batch strongly co-clustered by F measure.

Germline V gene data show CDR1 as SGDLS and CDR2 as YYNGEE. The CDR3 is 13 amino acids. Unique-molecular-identifier-tagged TCR beta cDNA libraries were used. A population of about 1 to 11 million T cells gave rise to roughly 500,000 cDNA molecules. In TCRdb, the PCR reads were re-called with MiXCR into one record per CDR3 protein. The sample lists 650,000 to 850,000 distinct CDR3 sequences; roughly half were seen once. For this clonotype: The antigen is undetermined.

Sequencing used blood. This clonotype was obtained from a girl aged 10 to 17 with multiple sclerosis. The rearrangement links TRBV9 to TRBJ2-4; a possible D gene is TRBD2 (5 bases). The J call is uncertain, as TRBJ2-7 better fits the DNA end. The CDR3 coding sequence is TGTGCCAGCAGCATGAGCGGCTCCTACGAGCAGTACTTC. The encoded protein is CASSMSGSYEQYF.